The 23 T cell receptor beta chains below were found in one sample sequenced in a study of T cells after yellow fever vaccination. MiXCR, applied by TCRdb to the 5' RACE reads, yields one record per CDR3 protein. The sample carries 250,000 to 400,000 distinct CDR3 sequences, approximately 4% recorded once. The input for sequencing was PBMCs, taken 15 days after the yellow fever booster vaccination. These TCRs come from a man in his late teens or twenties who received the YFV17D yellow fever vaccine.

J is TRBJ2-1 and V is TRBV7-2; maybe TRBD2 (5 bases). This CDR3 region has 15 residues. The germline gives CDR1 SGHTA, CDR2 FQGNSA. Trimming stripped 1 base from V and 4 bases from J, with 11 bases between. CDR3 DNA sequence: TGTGCCAGCAGCTTAGAGGGAGACCCATACAATGAGCAGTTCTTC. Its translation is CASSLEGDPYNEQFF.

There are a few counts of this clonotype. The rearrangement joins TRBV2 to TRBJ2-2; TRBD2 agrees at 10 bases. CDR1 is SNHLY and CDR2 is FYNNEI in the germline V gene. After removal of 6 bases from V and 5 bases from J, the junction contained 9 bases not matched to a gene. The CDR3 length is 16 residues. CDR3 loop: CASSEHLAGETGELFF. The DNA of the CDR3 is TGTGCCAGCAGCGAACACCTAGCGGGGGAAACCGGGGAGCTGTTTTTT.

This clonotype was counted at least ten times. The genes are TRBV7-2 and TRBJ2-3, with D maybe TRBD2 (5 bases). The CDR3 consists of 13 residues. Trimming shortened V by 4 bases and J by 0 bases, and 5 bases separated the two germline ends. Germline V gene sequence: CDR1 SGHTA, CDR2 FQGNSA. The CDR3 reads CASSWTSTDTQYF. The CDR3 DNA reads TGTGCCAGCAGCTGGACTAGCACAGATACGCAGTATTTT.

This clonotype came up a few times. This rearrangement joins TRBV28 to TRBJ1-5, with 7 bases lining up with TRBD1. V shed 5 bases and J 0 bases; nucleotides not matched to a gene: 7. CDR1 MDHEN and CDR2 SYDVKM come from the germline V gene. The CDR3 totals 16 residues. The CDR3 spells CASSNPGTVSNQPQHF. CDR3 sequence (DNA): TGTGCCAGCAGTAACCCCGGGACAGTTAGCAATCAGCCCCAGCATTTT.

This clonotype was seen only a few times. CDR3 coding DNA: TGTGCCACCAGCGGCCAGGTGGAAAATTCACCCCTCCACTTT. Translation gives CATSGQVENSPLHF. V is TRBV15 and J is TRBJ1-6, with D hard to call. The CDR3 runs to 14 residues. Germline assignment: CDR1 LNHNV and CDR2 YYDKDF (reference sequence). V was pared by 5 bases and J by 7 bases, with 12 bases between.

Only a few counts were recorded for this clonotype. The rearrangement joins TRBV5-1 to TRBJ1-1; TRBD1 matches 8 bases. Germline-derived CDR1 and CDR2 are SGHRS and YFSETQ. After removal of 4 bases from V and 8 bases from J, the junction contained 7 bases not matched to a gene. This CDR3 has 13 amino acids. The CDR3 here is CASSRTGSSEAFF. The CDR3 nucleotides are TGCGCCAGCAGCCGGACAGGGAGCTCCGAAGCTTTCTTT. Variable domain in full (rest from reference TRBV5-1 and TRBJ1-1): KAGVTQTPRYLIKTRGQQVTLSCSPISGHRSVSWYQQTPGQGLQFLFEYFSETQRNKGNFPGRFSGRQFSNSRSEMNVSTLELGDSALYLCASSRTGSSEAFFGQGTRLTVV.

This clonotype was found many times. The gene calls are TRBV5-1 and TRBJ2-6; unclear D gene. V was clipped by 0 bases and J by 4 bases, with 14 bases between them. The CDR3 totals 17 residues. Per germline, CDR1 SGHRS and CDR2 YFSETQ. CDR3 in DNA: TGCGCCAGCAGCTTGGAGGGCACCTCTTGGGGGGCCAACGTCCTGACTTTC. Its protein product is CASSLEGTSWGANVLTF.

Many counts were recorded for this clonotype. The chain is built from TRBV7-9 and TRBJ2-5, with 15 nucleotides matching TRBD2. Unmatched junction bases numbered 23, after V lost 4 bases and J lost 5 bases. CDR1 and CDR2 from the germline V gene are SEHNR and FQNEAQ (reference sequence). The CDR3 length is 22 residues. CDR3 nucleotides: TGTGCCAGCAGCTACCCCTCCCCGGGACTAGCGGGGGGCGACTCTTCCAGGGAGACCCAGTACTTC. Translating it yields CASSYPSPGLAGGDSSRETQYF.

This clonotype was counted ten times or more. This chain uses TRBV4-1 with TRBJ2-5, with D possibly being TRBD1 (5 bases). V was clipped by 0 bases and J by 4 bases, with 9 bases between them. CDR3 length: 14 amino acids. The germline V gene has CDR1 MGHRA and CDR2 YSYEKL. The CDR3 DNA reads TGCGCCAGCAGCCAAGATTTCCAGGGAGAGACCCAGTACTTC. It is translated as CASSQDFQGETQYF.

This clonotype was found many times. The gene calls are TRBV5-1 and TRBJ1-1, with D unresolved. V was cut by 0 bases and J by 4 bases, with 7 bases left in between. The CDR3 contains 13 residues. Germline values: CDR1 SGHRS, CDR2 YFSETQ. CDR3 amino acids: CASSLGSGTEAFF. In DNA form, the CDR3 reads TGCGCCAGCAGCTTGGGGAGTGGCACTGAAGCTTTCTTT. Looking up the rest from reference TRBV5-1 and TRBJ1-1 gives the full variable domain: KAGVTQTPRYLIKTRGQQVTLSCSPISGHRSVSWYQQTPGQGLQFLFEYFSETQRNKGNFPGRFSGRQFSNSRSEMNVSTLELGDSALYLCASSLGSGTEAFFGQGTRLTVV.

The sample holds a few counts of this clonotype. DNA of the CDR3: TGTGCCAGCAGCTTGGGAGCTAGCGGGGGATACGAGCAGTACGTC. This sequence encodes CASSLGASGGYEQYV. The gene calls are TRBV5-6 and TRBJ2-7; 10 bases align to TRBD2. This CDR3 is 15 amino acids long. Germline loops: CDR1 SGHDT, CDR2 YYEEEE. Trimming cost V 0 bases and J 4 bases; bases outside gene matches: 4.

V and J are TRBV19 and TRBJ1-5; unclear D gene. The V end was cut by 10 bases, the J end by 2 bases, with 9 bases between. The CDR3 runs to 12 residues. CDR1 and CDR2 (germline): LNHDA, SQIVND (reference sequence). CDR3 in amino acids: CATTPGNQPQHF. The CDR3, as DNA: TGTGCCACCACCCCCGGCAATCAGCCCCAGCATTTT.

The gene calls are TRBV6-5 and TRBJ2-3; D gene uncertain. Deletions cut 0 bases from V and 5 bases from J, with 15 bases between. The germline V gene encodes CDR1 MNHEY and CDR2 SVGAGI. The CDR3 sequence is 16 residues long. CDR3 nucleotide sequence: TGTGCCAGCAGTTACTCACAAGTTGGTCTGGGAGATACGCAGTATTTT. Translating gives CASSYSQVGLGDTQYF.

This clonotype was counted ten times or more. V gene TRBV5-1 combines with J gene TRBJ2-2; 7 positions agree with TRBD1. CDR3 length: 15 residues. The V gene end was trimmed by 4 bases and the J gene end by 2 bases; junction bases not matched to a gene: 5. Per germline, CDR1 SGHRS and CDR2 YFSETQ. CDR3 sequence reads: CASSPGQINTGELFF. In DNA form, the CDR3 reads TGCGCCAGCAGCCCGGGACAGATAAACACCGGGGAGCTGTTTTTT. The complete variable domain, with remaining parts taken from reference TRBV5-1 and TRBJ2-2, reads KAGVTQTPRYLIKTRGQQVTLSCSPISGHRSVSWYQQTPGQGLQFLFEYFSETQRNKGNFPGRFSGRQFSNSRSEMNVSTLELGDSALYLCASSPGQINTGELFFGEGSRLTVL.

The sample holds many counts of this clonotype. The chain combines TRBV12-3 or TRBV12-4 with TRBJ2-3; 7 bases agree with TRBD1. The CDR3 contains 16 residues. V gave up 1 base and J gave up 4 bases; unmatched junction bases: 8. Here the CDR3 DNA reads TGTGCCAGCAGTTTAGTTCCAGGGGGAAAATCAGATACGCAGTATTTT. It translates to CASSLVPGGKSDTQYF.

The rearrangement uses TRBV2 and TRBJ2-7, with 7 bases aligning to TRBD2. Trimming removed 6 bases from V and 8 bases from J; junction bases left unmatched: 4. Germline assignment: CDR1 SNHLY and CDR2 FYNNEI. The CDR3 spans 11 residues. CDR3 nucleotides: TGTGCCAGCAGGGAGCGGGGTAAGCAGTACGTC. Translated: CASRERGKQYV.

This clonotype was counted between two and nine times. Germline is not matched at one junction end, which may reflect a read error. This chain links TRBV7-7 with TRBJ2-1; the match to TRBD1 covers 7 bases. The CDR3 has 17 residues. CDR1 is SSHAT, CDR2 FNYEAQ, per germline (reference sequence). CDR3 loop: CASSLGDRPPSYNEQFF. Here the CDR3 DNA reads TGTGCTAGCAGCTTAGGGGACAGACCACCCTCCTACAATGAGCAGTTCTTC. Supplemented by reference TRBV7-7 and TRBJ2-1, the full variable domain reads GAGVSQSPRYKVTKRGQDVTLRCDPISSHATLYWYQQALGQGPEFLTYFNYEAQPDKSGLPSDRFSAERPEGSISTLTIQRTEQRDSAMYRCASSLGDRPPSYNEQFFGPGTRLTVL.

At least ten counts were recorded for this clonotype. The gene calls are TRBV20-1 and TRBJ2-5, with 8 bases matching TRBD2. The CDR3 is 13 residues long. Per the germline V gene, CDR1 is DFQATT and CDR2 is SNEGSKA (reference sequence). V gave up 3 bases and J gave up 2 bases; unmatched junction bases: 2. CDR3 bases: TGCAGTGCTAGCACTAGCGGACAAGAGACCCAGTACTTC. Amino acid sequence: CSASTSGQETQYF.

There are many counts of this clonotype. The chain recombines TRBV20-1 with TRBJ1-1; TRBD1 might be the D (6 bases). The CDR3 runs to 14 residues. The ends were cut back, 3 bases at V and 1 base at J, with 12 bases in the middle. Germline V gives CDR1 DFQATT, CDR2 SNEGSKA (reference sequence). The CDR3, as DNA: TGCAGTGCTAGGCAGGGACACCCGAACACTGAAGCTTTCTTT. This gives the protein CSARQGHPNTEAFF.

In its sample, this clonotype was seen many times. The chain combines TRBV10-2 with TRBJ1-5; D gene ambiguous. Trimming stripped 2 bases from V and 5 bases from J, with 4 bases between. CDR1 is WSHSY and CDR2 is SAAADI in the germline V gene. The CDR3 spans 12 residues. CDR3 nucleotides: TGCGCCAGCAGTGAGGACTATCAGCCCCAGCATTTT. Encoded protein: CASSEDYQPQHF.

This clonotype was recorded at least ten times. The chain is built from TRBV5-1 and TRBJ2-3, with unresolved D. CDR1 and CDR2 (germline): SGHRS, YFSETQ. Trimming left V 4 bases short and J 8 bases short, with 17 bases between. The CDR3 covers 14 residues. The chain's CDR3 is CASSRDPAVGTQYF. Written as DNA, the CDR3 is TGCGCCAGCAGCCGAGACCCAGCAGTGGGTACGCAGTATTTT.

This clonotype was detected a few times. The chain has TRBV7-9 and TRBJ2-7; 12 nucleotides agree with TRBD1. Trimming cost V 3 bases and J 6 bases; bases outside gene matches: 3. This CDR3 has 14 residues. Germline values: CDR1 SEHNR, CDR2 FQNEAQ (reference sequence). The CDR3 DNA sequence: TGTGCCAGCAGCTTGGGACAGGGGGCGGTCGAGCAGTACTTC. The encoded protein is CASSLGQGAVEQYF.

This clonotype showed up many times. The rearrangement uses TRBV4-3 and TRBJ2-1; tentatively, D is TRBD1 (5 bases). The V end was cut by 0 bases, the J end by 4 bases, with 7 bases between. Germline lookup yields CDR1 LGHNA and CDR2 YSLEER. The CDR3 is 14 residues long. Written as DNA, the CDR3 is TGCGCCAGCAGCCAAGAACAGGCATACAATGAGCAGTTCTTC. As protein: CASSQEQAYNEQFF.